This T cell receptor (beta chain) was captured by sequencing in a study of CD8 T cells in ankylosing spondylitis (dated by TCRdb to the late 2010s). As for the study more broadly: T cell receptor beta repertoires were profiled in healthy donors and ankylosing spondylitis patients so that disease-linked TCR variants could be found. The full study cohort comprised around 23 ankylosing spondylitis patients and roughly 110 healthy donors. Samples of peripheral blood were taken, and for ankylosing spondylitis patients, synovial fluid was collected as well. Findings and caveats that apply to the study as a whole: A TCR beta motif of eight highly homologous amino acid variants appeared characteristic of blood from ankylosing spondylitis patients. Significant enrichment of the disease-linked clones was reported in matched synovial fluid samples from ankylosing spondylitis patients. Some TCR beta motif variants had previously been reported in synovial fluid and blood of reactive arthritis patients, which suggested common disease-initiation mechanisms. The disease-linked clones showed a CD8+ phenotype and occurred at relatively low frequencies in peripheral blood.

For sequencing, an Illumina HiSeq 2500 was employed. Quantitative 5'-RACE with molecular barcodes was used to prepare TCR beta libraries. The original methods were these. To identify disease-linked TCR variants, a new computational method was used, one built on a probabilistic model of VDJ rearrangement. Starting from the raw public reads, TCRdb applied fastp trimming at Q25, assembled clones with MiXCR and retained in-frame beta chains. All rows with the same CDR3 protein become a single entry with the most common DNA and genes. TCRdb assigned the V and J calls; the authors' analysis was not used. This sample lists about 200,000 distinct CDR3 sequences; roughly 13% were detected once. The ten top clones hold about 15% of the sample. This clonotype was seen ten or more times. Its recognized antigen is unknown. No base quality values were provided; no much bigger clone lies one nucleotide off. V is clipped by 0 bases and J by 3 bases, and the sequence between their germline boundaries is 6 bases long. CDR1 SGHRS and CDR2 YFSETQ were looked up in the germline V gene. From its cysteine to its phenylalanine, the CDR3 spans 14 amino acids. Only the CDR3 region is kept as DNA, spanning 42 bases read in frame from base 1.

Sequencing was done on a sample of blood, either unsorted or a sorted T cell fraction (not recorded which). The clonotype originates from a male donor with ankylosing spondylitis or in good health (not recorded which). Rearrangement joined TRBV5-1 to TRBJ2-2; no D segment can be confidently identified. The CDR3 here reads CASSLDSYTGELFF. The nucleotide sequence is TGCGCCAGCAGCTTGGACAGCTACACCGGGGAGCTGTTTTTT.